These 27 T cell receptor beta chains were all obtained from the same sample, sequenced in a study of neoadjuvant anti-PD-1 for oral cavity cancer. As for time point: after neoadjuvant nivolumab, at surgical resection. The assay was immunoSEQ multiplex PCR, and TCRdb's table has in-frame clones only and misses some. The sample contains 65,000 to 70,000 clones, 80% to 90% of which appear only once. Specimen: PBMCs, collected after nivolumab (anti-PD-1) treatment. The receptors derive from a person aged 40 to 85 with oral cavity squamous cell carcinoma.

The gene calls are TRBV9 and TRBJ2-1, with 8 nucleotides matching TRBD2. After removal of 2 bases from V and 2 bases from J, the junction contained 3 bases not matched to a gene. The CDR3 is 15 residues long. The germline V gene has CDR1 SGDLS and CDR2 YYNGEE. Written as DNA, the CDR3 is TGTGCCAGCAGCGTGCTTAGCGGGACCTACAATGAGCAGTTCTTC. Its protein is CASSVLSGTYNEQFF.

The CDR3 sequence is CASSLAVDSNNAGELFF. The CDR3, as DNA: TGCGCCAGCAGCTTGGCGGTAGACAGCAATAATGCCGGGGAGCTGTTTTTT. V usage is TRBV5-1 and J usage is TRBJ2-2, with TRBD1 as a possible D gene (5 bases). This CDR3 contains 17 residues. Trimming stripped 0 bases from V and 6 bases from J, with 18 bases between. Germline V gene lookup returns CDR1 SGHRS and CDR2 YFSETQ.

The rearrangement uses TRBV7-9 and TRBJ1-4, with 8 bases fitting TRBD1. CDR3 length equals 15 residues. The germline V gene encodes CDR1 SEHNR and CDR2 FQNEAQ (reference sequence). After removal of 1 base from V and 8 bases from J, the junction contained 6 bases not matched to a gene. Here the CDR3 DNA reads TGTGCCAGCAGCTTAGGGCAGGACAGGGACGAAAAACTGTTTTTT. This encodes CASSLGQDRDEKLFF.

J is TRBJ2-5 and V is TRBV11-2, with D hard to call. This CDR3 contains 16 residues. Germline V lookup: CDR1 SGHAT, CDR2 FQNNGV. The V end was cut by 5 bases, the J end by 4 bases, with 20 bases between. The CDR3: CASSQPSAPVAETQYF. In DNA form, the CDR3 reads TGTGCCAGCAGCCAACCGAGTGCCCCGGTGGCAGAGACCCAGTACTTC.

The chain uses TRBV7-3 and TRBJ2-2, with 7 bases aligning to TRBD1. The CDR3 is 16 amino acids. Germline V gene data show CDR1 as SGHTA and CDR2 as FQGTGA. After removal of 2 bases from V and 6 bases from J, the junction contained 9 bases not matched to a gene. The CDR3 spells CASSLPNRGGAGELFF. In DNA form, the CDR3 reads TGTGCCAGCAGCTTACCTAACAGGGGTGGGGCCGGGGAGCTGTTTTTT.

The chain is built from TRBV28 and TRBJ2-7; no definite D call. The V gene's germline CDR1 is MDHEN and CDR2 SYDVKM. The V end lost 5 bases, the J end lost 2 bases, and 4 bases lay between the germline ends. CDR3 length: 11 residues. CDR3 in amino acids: CASSLTYEQYF. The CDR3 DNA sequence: TGTGCCAGCAGTCTCACCTACGAGCAGTACTTC. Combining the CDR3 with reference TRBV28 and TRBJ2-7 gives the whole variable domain DVKVTQSSRYLVKRTGEKVFLECVQDMDHENMFWYRQDPGLGLRLIYFSYDVKMKEKGDIPEGYSVSREKKERFSLILESASTNQTSMYLCASSLTYEQYFGPGTRLTVT.

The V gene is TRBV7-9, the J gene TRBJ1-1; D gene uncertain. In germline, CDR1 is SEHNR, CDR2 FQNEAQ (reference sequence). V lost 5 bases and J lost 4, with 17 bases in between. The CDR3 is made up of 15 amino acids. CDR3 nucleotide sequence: TGTGCCAGCAGCCCGACCCTCACTGGTGTCACTGAAGCTTTCTTT. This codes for CASSPTLTGVTEAFF.

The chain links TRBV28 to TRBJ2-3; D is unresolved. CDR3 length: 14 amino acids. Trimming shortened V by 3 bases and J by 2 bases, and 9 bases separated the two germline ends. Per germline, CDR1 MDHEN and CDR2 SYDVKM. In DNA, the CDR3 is TGTGCCAGCAGTTTCGGGCACGCCACAGATACGCAGTATTTT. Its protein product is CASSFGHATDTQYF.

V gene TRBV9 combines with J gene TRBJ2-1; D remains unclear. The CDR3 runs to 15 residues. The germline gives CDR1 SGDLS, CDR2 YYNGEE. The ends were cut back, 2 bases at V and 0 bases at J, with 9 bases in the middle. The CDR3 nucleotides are TGTGCCAGCAGCGTCGATTTGAGCTCCTACAATGAGCAGTTCTTC. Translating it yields CASSVDLSSYNEQFF.

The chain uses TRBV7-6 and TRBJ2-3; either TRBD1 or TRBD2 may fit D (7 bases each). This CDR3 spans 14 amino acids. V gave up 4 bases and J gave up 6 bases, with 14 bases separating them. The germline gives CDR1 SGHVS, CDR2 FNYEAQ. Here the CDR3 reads CASSSAGGADTQYF. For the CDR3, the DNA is TGTGCCAGCAGCTCAGCAGGGGGGGCGGATACGCAGTATTTT.

DNA of the CDR3: TGTGCCAGCAGTTCAGGATTACTAGCGGGAAGCCCCGGGGCCAACGTCCTGACTTTC. Its protein product is CASSSGLLAGSPGANVLTF. The V gene is TRBV28, the J gene TRBJ2-6, with TRBD2 identical over 10 bases. CDR1 is MDHEN and CDR2 is SYDVKM in the germline V gene. V gave up 4 bases and J gave up 4 bases; unmatched junction bases: 13. The CDR3 covers 19 residues.

CDR3 coding DNA: TGTGCCAGCACCAGATCCCCGAGCGGGGGGGAGACCCAGTACTTC. It translates to CASTRSPSGGETQYF. The rearrangement joins TRBV4-2 to TRBJ2-5; TRBD2 agrees at 9 bases. Trimming cost V 7 bases and J 5 bases; bases outside gene matches: 11. Germline V gene sequence: CDR1 LGHNA, CDR2 YNFKEQ. The CDR3 spans 15 residues.

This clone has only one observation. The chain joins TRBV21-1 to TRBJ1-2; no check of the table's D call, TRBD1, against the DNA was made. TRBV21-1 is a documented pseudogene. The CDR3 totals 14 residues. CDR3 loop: CASSKETAEYGYTF. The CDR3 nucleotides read TGTGCCAGCAGCAAAGAGACAGCCGAGTATGGCTACACCTTC.

The CDR3 DNA reads as TGTGCCAGTAGTGAGGGGGTCGACTACGAGCAGTACTTC. Translation: CASSEGVDYEQYF. The chain joins TRBV19 to TRBJ2-7, with a tentative D call TRBD1 (6 bases). This CDR3 has 13 residues. Trimming shortened V by 5 bases and J by 3 bases, and 11 bases separated the two germline ends. Per the germline V gene, CDR1 is LNHDA and CDR2 is SQIVND (reference sequence). The whole variable domain, filled in from reference TRBV19 and TRBJ2-7, reads DGGITQSPKYLFRKEGQNVTLSCEQNLNHDAMYWYRQDPGQGLRLIYYSQIVNDFQKGDIAEGYSVSREKKESFPLTVTSAQKNPTAFYLCASSEGVDYEQYFGPGTRLTVT.

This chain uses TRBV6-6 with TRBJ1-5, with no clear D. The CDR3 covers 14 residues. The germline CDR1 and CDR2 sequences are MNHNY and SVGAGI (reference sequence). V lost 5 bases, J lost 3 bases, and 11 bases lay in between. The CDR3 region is CASSLTNPNQPQHF. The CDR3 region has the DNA TGTGCCAGCAGTCTCACAAATCCCAATCAGCCCCAGCATTTT.

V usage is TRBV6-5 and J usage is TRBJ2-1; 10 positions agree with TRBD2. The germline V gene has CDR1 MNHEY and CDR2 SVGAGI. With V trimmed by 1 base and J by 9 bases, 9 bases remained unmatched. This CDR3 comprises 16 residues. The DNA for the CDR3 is TGTGCCAGCAGTTACTACGCCGGGTGGACTAGCGGTGAGCAGTTCTTC. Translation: CASSYYAGWTSGEQFF.

The CDR3 coding sequence is TGTGCCAGCCGGGGGGCTGAGACCCAGTACTTC. It is translated as CASRGAETQYF. The chain couples TRBV2 to TRBJ2-5, with TRBD2 as a possible D gene (7 bases). In germline, CDR1 is SNHLY, CDR2 FYNNEI. The CDR3 totals 11 residues. V lost 8 bases to trimming and J lost 5 bases, with 9 bases between them.

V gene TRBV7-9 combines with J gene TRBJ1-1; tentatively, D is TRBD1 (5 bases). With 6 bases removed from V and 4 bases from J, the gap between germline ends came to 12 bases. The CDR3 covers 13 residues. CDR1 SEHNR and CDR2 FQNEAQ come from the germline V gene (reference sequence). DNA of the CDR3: TGTGCCAGCAGGAGCCAGGGTAGCACTGAAGCTTTCTTT. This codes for CASRSQGSTEAFF.

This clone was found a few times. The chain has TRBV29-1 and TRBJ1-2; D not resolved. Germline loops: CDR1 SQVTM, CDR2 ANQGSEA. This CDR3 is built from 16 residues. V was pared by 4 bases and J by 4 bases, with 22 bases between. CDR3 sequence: CSVGVIGDRMGYGYTF. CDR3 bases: TGCAGCGTTGGAGTCATTGGGGATAGGATGGGCTATGGCTACACCTTC.

CDR3 sequence: CASSLSVSGTDTQYF. In DNA, the CDR3 is TGTGCCAGCAGCTTATCGGTTTCAGGCACAGATACGCAGTATTTT. The chain carries TRBV7-3 and TRBJ2-3, with D unclear. Germline lookup yields CDR1 SGHTA and CDR2 FQGTGA. With 2 bases removed from V and 1 base from J, the gap between germline ends came to 10 bases. The CDR3 totals 15 residues.

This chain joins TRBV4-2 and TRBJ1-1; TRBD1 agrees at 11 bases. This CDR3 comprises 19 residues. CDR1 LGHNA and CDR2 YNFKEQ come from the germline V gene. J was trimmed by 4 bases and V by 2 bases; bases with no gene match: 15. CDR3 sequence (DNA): TGTGCCAGCAGCCAACTCAGGACAGGGGGCGTTCCGAGTGGCACTGAAGCTTTCTTT. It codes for CASSQLRTGGVPSGTEAFF.

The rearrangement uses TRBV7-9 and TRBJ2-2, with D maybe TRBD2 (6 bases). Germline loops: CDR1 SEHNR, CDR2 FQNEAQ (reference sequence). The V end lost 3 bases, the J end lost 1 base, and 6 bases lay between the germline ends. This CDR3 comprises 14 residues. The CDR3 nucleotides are TGTGCCAGCAGCTTGGGGGGGAACACCGGGGAGCTGTTTTTT. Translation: CASSLGGNTGELFF.

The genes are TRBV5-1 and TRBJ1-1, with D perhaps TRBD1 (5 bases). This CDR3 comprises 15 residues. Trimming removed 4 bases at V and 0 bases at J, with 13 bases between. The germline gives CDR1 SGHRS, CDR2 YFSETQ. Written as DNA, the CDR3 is TGCGCCAGCAGCAGCTCGGGACGGATGAACACTGAAGCTTTCTTT. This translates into CASSSSGRMNTEAFF.

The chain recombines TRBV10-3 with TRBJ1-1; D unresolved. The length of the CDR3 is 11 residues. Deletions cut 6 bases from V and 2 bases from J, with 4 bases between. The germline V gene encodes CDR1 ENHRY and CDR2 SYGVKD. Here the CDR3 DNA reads TGTGCCATCAGCGAAAACACTGAAGCTTTCTTT. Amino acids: CAISENTEAFF.

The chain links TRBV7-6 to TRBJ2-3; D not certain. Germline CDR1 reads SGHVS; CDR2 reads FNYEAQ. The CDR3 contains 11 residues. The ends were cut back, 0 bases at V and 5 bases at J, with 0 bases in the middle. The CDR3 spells CASSLADTQYF. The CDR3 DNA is TGTGCCAGCAGCTTAGCAGATACGCAGTATTTT.

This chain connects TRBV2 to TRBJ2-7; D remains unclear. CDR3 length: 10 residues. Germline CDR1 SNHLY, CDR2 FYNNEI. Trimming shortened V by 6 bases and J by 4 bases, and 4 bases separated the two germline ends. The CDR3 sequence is CASREYEQYF. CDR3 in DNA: TGTGCCAGCAGGGAGTACGAGCAGTACTTC.

The CDR3 region is CASSIGRLSVYGYTF. CDR3 DNA sequence: TGTGCCAGTAGTATTGGACGGCTGAGCGTCTATGGCTACACCTTC. The gene calls are TRBV19 and TRBJ1-2; D gene ambiguous. Between the trimmed V and J ends, which lost 3 bases and 4 bases, there was a span of 15 bases. Germline V gene data show CDR1 as LNHDA and CDR2 as SQIVND (reference sequence). The CDR3 totals 15 residues.